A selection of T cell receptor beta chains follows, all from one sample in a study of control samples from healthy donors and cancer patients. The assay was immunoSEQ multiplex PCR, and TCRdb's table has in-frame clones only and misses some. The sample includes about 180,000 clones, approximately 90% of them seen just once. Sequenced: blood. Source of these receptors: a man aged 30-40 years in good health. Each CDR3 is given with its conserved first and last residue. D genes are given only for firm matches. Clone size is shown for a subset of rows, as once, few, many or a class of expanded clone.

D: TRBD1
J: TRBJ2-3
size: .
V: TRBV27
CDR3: CASSLVGTGKLADTQYF
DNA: TGTGCCAGCAGTTTAGTAGGGACAGGGAAACTGGCAGATACGCAGTATTTT

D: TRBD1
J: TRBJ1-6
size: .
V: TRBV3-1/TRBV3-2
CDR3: CASSPPGQGNSPLHF
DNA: TGTGCCAGCAGCCCCCCGGGACAGGGAAATTCACCCCTCCACTTT

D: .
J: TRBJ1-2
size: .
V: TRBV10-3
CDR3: CAISDPGGGYTF
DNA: TGTGCCATCAGTGATCCCGGGGGGGGCTACACCTTC

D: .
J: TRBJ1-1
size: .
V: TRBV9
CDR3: CASSQGSVSTEAFF
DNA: TGTGCCAGCAGCCAAGGATCTGTGAGTACTGAAGCTTTCTTT

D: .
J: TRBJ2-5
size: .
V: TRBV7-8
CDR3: CASSGGETQYF
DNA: TGTGCCAGCAGCGGCGGGGAGACCCAGTACTTC

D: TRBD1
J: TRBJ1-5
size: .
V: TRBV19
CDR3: CASSTPGQGSSKPQHF
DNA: TGTGCCAGTAGTACGCCGGGACAGGGGTCCTCAAAGCCCCAGCATTTT

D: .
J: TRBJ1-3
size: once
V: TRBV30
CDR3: CACDPLASGNTIYF
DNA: TGTGCTTGCGACCCTCTAGCCTCTGGAAACACCATATATTTT

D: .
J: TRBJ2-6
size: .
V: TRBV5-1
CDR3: CASSLGSYSGANVLTF
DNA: TGCGCCAGCAGCTTGGGCAGTTACTCTGGGGCCAACGTCCTGACTTTC

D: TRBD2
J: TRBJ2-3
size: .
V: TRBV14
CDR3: CASSQGWGRGDTQYF
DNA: TGTGCCAGCAGCCAAGGATGGGGGAGGGGAGATACGCAGTATTTT

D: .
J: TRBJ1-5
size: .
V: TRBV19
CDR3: CASGRGGNQPQHF
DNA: TGTGCCAGTGGGAGGGGGGGTAATCAGCCCCAGCATTTT

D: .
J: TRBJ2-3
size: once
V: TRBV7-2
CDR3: CASSFSRPTDTQYF
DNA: TGTGCCAGCAGCTTTAGTCGACCCACAGATACGCAGTATTTT

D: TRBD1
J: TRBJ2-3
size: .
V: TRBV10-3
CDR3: CAISAGTGGTDTQYF
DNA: TGTGCCATCAGTGCCGGGACAGGGGGCACAGATACGCAGTATTTT

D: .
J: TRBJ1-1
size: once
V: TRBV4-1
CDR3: CASSHQNTEAFF
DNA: TGCGCCAGCAGCCATCAAAACACTGAAGCTTTCTTT

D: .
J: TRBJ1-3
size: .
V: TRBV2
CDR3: CASSGAALPSGNTIYF
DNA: TGTGCCAGCAGTGGGGCAGCTCTACCCTCTGGAAACACCATATATTTT

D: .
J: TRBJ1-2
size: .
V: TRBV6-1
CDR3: CASSEAGGPRGYTF
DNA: TGTGCCAGCAGTGAAGCGGGCGGCCCCAGAGGCTACACCTTC

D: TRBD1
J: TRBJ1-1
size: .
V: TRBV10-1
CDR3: CASRGQGGGKAFF
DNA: TGCGCCAGCAGAGGACAGGGCGGGGGAAAAGCTTTCTTT

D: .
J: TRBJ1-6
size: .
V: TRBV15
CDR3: CATSRDRANSPLHF
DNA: TGTGCCACCAGCAGAGACAGGGCGAATTCACCCCTCCACTTT

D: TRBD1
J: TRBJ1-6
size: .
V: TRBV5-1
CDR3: CASSVDRDNSPLHF
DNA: TGCGCCAGCAGCGTCGACAGGGATAATTCACCCCTCCACTTT

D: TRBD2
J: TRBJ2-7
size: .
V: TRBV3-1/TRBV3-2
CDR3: CASSQDGSGSSYEQYF
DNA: TGTGCCAGCAGCCAAGATGGTAGCGGGAGCTCCTACGAGCAGTACTTC

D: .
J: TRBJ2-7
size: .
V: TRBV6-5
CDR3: CASGNTAYEQYF
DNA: TGTGCCAGCGGGAACACTGCCTACGAGCAGTACTTC

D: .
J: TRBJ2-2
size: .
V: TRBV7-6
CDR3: CASSLDQGRELFF
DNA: TGTGCCAGCAGCTTAGACCAGGGCCGGGAGCTGTTTTTT

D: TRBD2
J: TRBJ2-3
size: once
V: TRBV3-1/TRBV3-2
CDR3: CASSLRLAGFTDTQYF
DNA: TGTGCCAGCAGCCTTAGACTAGCGGGGTTCACAGATACGCAGTATTTT

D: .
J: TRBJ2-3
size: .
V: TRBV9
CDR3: CASSVVSADTQYF
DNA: TGTGCCAGCAGCGTAGTGAGCGCAGATACGCAGTATTTT

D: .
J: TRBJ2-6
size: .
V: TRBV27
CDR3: CASSDRSWANVLTF
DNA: TGTGCCAGCAGCGATCGGAGTTGGGCCAACGTCCTGACTTTC

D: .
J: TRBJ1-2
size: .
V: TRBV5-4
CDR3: CASSLGSDYGYGYTF
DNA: TGTGCCAGCAGCTTGGGGTCAGATTATGGCTATGGCTACACCTTC

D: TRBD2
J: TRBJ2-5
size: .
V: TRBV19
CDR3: CASSISGGQETQYF
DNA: TGTGCCAGTAGCATTAGCGGGGGACAAGAGACCCAGTACTTC

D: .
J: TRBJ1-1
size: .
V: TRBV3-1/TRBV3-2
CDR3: CASSLTGGEAAFF
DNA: TGTGCCAGCAGCCTCACTGGCGGGGAAGCAGCTTTCTTT

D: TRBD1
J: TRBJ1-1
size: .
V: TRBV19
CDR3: CASSVTTGGTEAFF
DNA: TGTGCCAGTAGTGTTACAACAGGGGGGACTGAAGCTTTCTTT

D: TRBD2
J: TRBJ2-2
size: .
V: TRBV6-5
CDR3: CASSLTSGGELFF
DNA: TGTGCCAGCAGTCTGACTAGCGGCGGGGAGCTGTTTTTT

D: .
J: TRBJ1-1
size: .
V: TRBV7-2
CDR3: CASSLSMNTEAFF
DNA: TGTGCCAGCAGCTTAAGCATGAACACTGAAGCTTTCTTT

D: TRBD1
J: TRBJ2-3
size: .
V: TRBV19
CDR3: CASRDRGRTDTQYF
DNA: TGTGCCAGTAGGGACAGGGGACGCACAGATACGCAGTATTTT

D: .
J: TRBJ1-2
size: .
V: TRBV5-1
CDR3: CASSLVEQGGYTF
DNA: TGCGCCAGCAGCTTGGTTGAGCAGGGTGGCTACACCTTC

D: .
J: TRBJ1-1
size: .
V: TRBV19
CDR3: CASSIARGRPRGTEAFF
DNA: TGTGCCAGTAGTATAGCGAGAGGGAGGCCCAGGGGCACTGAAGCTTTCTTT

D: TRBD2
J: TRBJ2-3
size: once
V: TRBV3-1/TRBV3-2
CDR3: CASSQGVSGASSTDTQYF
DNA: TGTGCCAGCAGCCAAGGGGTTAGCGGGGCCTCTAGCACAGATACGCAGTATTTT

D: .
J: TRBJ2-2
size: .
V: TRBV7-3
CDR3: CASSLSASEGVNTGELFF
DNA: TGTGCCAGCAGCTTATCCGCTAGCGAGGGCGTGAACACCGGGGAGCTGTTTTTT

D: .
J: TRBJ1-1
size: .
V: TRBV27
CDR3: CASSLSTGLPGTEAFF
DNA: TGTGCCAGCAGTTTATCGACGGGCCTCCCGGGGACTGAAGCTTTCTTT

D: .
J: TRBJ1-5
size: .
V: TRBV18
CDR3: CASSPHSQQPQHF
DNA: TGTGCCAGCTCACCACACAGTCAACAGCCCCAGCATTTT

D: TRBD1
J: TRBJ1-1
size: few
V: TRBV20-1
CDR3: CSASRQGGNTEAFF
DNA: TGCAGTGCTAGTCGGCAGGGGGGGAACACTGAAGCTTTCTTT

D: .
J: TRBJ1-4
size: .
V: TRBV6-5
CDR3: CASSRVWEKLFF
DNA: TGTGCCAGCAGTAGAGTTTGGGAAAAACTGTTTTTT

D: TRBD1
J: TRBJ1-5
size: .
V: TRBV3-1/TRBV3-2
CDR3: CASSQGQGRGTQHF
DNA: TGTGCCAGCAGCCAAGGACAGGGCCGTGGGACCCAGCATTTT

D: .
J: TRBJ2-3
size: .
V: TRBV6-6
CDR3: CASSRDTDTQYF
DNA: TGTGCCAGCAGCAGGGACACAGATACGCAGTATTTT

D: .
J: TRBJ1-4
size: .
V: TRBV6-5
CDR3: CASNERGGNEKLFF
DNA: TGTGCCAGCAACGAACGGGGGGGCAATGAAAAACTGTTTTTT

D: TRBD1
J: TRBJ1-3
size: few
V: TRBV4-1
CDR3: CASSTGALSGNTIYF
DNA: TGCGCCAGCAGCACAGGGGCGCTCTCTGGAAACACCATATATTTT

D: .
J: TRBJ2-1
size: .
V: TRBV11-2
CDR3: CASSSGYRDTENEQFF
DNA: TGTGCCAGCAGCTCAGGATACCGGGACACGGAGAATGAGCAGTTCTTC

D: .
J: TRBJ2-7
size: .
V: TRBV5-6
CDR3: CASSYGRSYEQYF
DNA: TGTGCCAGCAGCTACGGGCGCTCCTACGAGCAGTACTTC

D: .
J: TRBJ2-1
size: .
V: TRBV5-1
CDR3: CASSGDNEQFF
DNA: TGCGCCAGCAGCGGGGACAATGAGCAGTTCTTC

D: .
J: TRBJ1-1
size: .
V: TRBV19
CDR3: CASSINGGRTEAFF
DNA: TGTGCCAGTAGTATCAATGGGGGGCGCACTGAAGCTTTCTTT

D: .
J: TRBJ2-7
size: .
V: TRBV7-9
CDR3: CASSSPVPPYEQYF
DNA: TGTGCCAGCAGCTCCCCCGTCCCCCCCTACGAGCAGTACTTC

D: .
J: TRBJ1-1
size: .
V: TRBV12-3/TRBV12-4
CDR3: CASSLGDHTEAFF
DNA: TGTGCCAGCAGTTTGGGAGACCACACTGAAGCTTTCTTT

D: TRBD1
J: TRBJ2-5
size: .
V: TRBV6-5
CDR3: CASRKGQGGQETQYF
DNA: TGTGCCAGCAGGAAAGGACAGGGGGGCCAAGAGACCCAGTACTTC

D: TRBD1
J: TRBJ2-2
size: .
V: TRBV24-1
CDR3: CATSPGTDPRTGELFF
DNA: TGTGCCACCAGTCCCGGGACAGACCCTAGGACCGGGGAGCTGTTTTTT

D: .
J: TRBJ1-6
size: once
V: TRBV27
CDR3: CASSLSGYLGSPLHF
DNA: TGTGCCAGCAGTTTATCAGGGTACTTGGGTTCACCCCTCCACTTT

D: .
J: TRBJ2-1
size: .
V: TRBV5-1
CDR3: CASSLAPDYEQFF
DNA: TGCGCCAGCAGCTTGGCCCCGGATTATGAGCAGTTCTTC

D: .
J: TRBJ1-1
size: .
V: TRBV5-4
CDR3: CASSLGESLNTEAFF
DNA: TGTGCCAGCAGCTTGGGGGAGAGTTTGAACACTGAAGCTTTCTTT

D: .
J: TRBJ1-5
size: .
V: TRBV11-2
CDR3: CASSPVEGANQPQHF
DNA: TGTGCCAGCAGCCCCGTCGAAGGCGCGAACCAGCCCCAGCATTTT

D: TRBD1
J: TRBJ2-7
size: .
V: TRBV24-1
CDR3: CATSDFPQDRAPEQYF
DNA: TGTGCCACCAGTGATTTCCCCCAGGACAGGGCCCCCGAGCAGTACTTC

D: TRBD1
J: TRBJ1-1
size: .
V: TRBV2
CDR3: CASRGTANTEAFF
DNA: TGTGCCAGCAGGGGGACAGCGAACACTGAAGCTTTCTTT

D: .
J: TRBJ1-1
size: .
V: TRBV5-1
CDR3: CASSLEPGNTEAFF
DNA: TGCGCCAGCAGCTTGGAACCGGGGAACACTGAAGCTTTCTTT

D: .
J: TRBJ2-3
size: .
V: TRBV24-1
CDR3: CATSDPKGADTQYF
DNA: TGTGCCACCAGTGATCCCAAGGGTGCAGATACGCAGTATTTT